What follows are 20 T cell receptor beta chains derived from one specimen sequenced in a study of blood T cell repertoires in COVID-19. Profiled with immunoSEQ multiplex PCR; TCRdb holds only in-frame clones, not every one. The repertoire has over 45,000 clones, 65% to 90% of them found once; the top ten carry under 3%. The sequenced sample was peripheral blood. The receptors stem from a woman aged 80 or over with acute or convalescent COVID-19.

The V gene is TRBV12-5, the J gene TRBJ1-2; 8 bases are a match to TRBD1. CDR3 length: 12 residues. CDR1 LGHNT and CDR2 FRNRAP come from the germline V gene. Germline trimming cut 7 bases from V and 6 bases from J; bases unmatched to any gene: 4. CDR3: CASERQGNGYTF. The DNA for the CDR3 is TGTGCTAGTGAACGACAGGGGAATGGCTACACCTTC.

This clone was seen just once. V is TRBV5-1 and J is TRBJ2-5; D is uncertain. The germline V gene encodes CDR1 SGHRS and CDR2 YFSETQ. V was trimmed by 3 bases and J by 4 bases, leaving 4 bases between them. The CDR3 spans 11 residues. DNA for the CDR3: TGCGCCAGCAGCTCGGGAGAGACCCAGTACTTC. Protein sequence: CASSSGETQYF.

The chain joins TRBV18 to TRBJ1-6; TRBD1 aligns across 7 bases. The V gene's germline CDR1 is KGHSH and CDR2 LQKENI. With V trimmed by 5 bases and J by 0 bases, 1 base remained unmatched. The CDR3 spans 15 residues. The CDR3: CASSTGDSYNSPLHF. CDR3 nucleotide sequence: TGTGCCAGCTCAACAGGGGACTCCTATAATTCACCCCTCCACTTT.

This chain uses TRBV10-3 with TRBJ2-7, with 7 bases fitting TRBD1. The germline gives CDR1 ENHRY, CDR2 SYGVKD. The ends lost 5 bases at V and 2 bases at J; junction bases unmatched: 3. This CDR3 comprises 13 residues. The CDR3 DNA is TGTGCCATCAGTACAGGGGACACCTACGAGCAGTACTTC. Its translation is CAISTGDTYEQYF.

This clone was seen only a few times. The rearrangement links TRBV9 to TRBJ2-2; 10 bases agree with TRBD2. The V gene end was trimmed by 4 bases and the J gene end by 4 bases; junction bases not matched to a gene: 7. The CDR3 length is 16 residues. Looked up from germline, CDR1 is SGDLS and CDR2 is YYNGEE. The CDR3 DNA reads as TGTGCCAGCAGCCGGGGTAGCGGGGGGACCACCGGGGAGCTGTTTTTT. Protein sequence: CASSRGSGGTTGELFF.

The CDR3 DNA reads TGTGCCAGCAGCCCGACGGGACAAATTAACACTGAAGCTTTCTTT. Amino acids: CASSPTGQINTEAFF. V and J are TRBV7-9 and TRBJ1-1, with D possibly being TRBD1 (6 bases). V gave up 5 bases and J gave up 2 bases, with 15 bases separating them. This CDR3 contains 15 residues. Looked up from germline, CDR1 is SEHNR and CDR2 is FQNEAQ (reference sequence).

CDR3 loop: CASSANRGRAEAFF. The CDR3 DNA sequence: TGTGCCAGCAGCGCCAACCGCGGGCGGGCTGAAGCTTTCTTT. The V and J genes are TRBV7-2 and TRBJ1-1; D not certain. Deletions cut 5 bases from V and 6 bases from J, with 16 bases between. This CDR3 contains 14 residues. In germline, CDR1 is SGHTA, CDR2 FQGNSA.

The V and J genes are TRBV6-5 and TRBJ2-7, with TRBD1 matching 7 bases. Trimming removed 2 bases from V and 3 bases from J; junction bases left unmatched: 7. The CDR3 sequence is 15 residues long. Germline CDR1 MNHEY, CDR2 SVGAGI. The DNA of the CDR3 is TGTGCCAGCAGTTACCGCGACAGGGAAGGCTACGAGCAGTACTTC. It codes for CASSYRDREGYEQYF.

A single count supports this clone. The V gene is TRBV19, the J gene TRBJ2-4; tentative D call: TRBD2 (6 bases). CDR1 is LNHDA and CDR2 is SQIVND in the germline V gene (reference sequence). V was clipped by 3 bases and J by 0 bases, with 9 bases between them. CDR3 size: 15 residues. In DNA form, the CDR3 reads TGTGCCAGTAGTATTGGCGGGACAGCCAAAAACATTCAGTACTTC. Translation: CASSIGGTAKNIQYF. Full variable domain (rest looked up from reference TRBV19 and TRBJ2-4): DGGITQSPKYLFRKEGQNVTLSCEQNLNHDAMYWYRQDPGQGLRLIYYSQIVNDFQKGDIAEGYSVSREKKESFPLTVTSAQKNPTAFYLCASSIGGTAKNIQYFGAGTRLSVL.

The V call is TRBV27, the J call TRBJ1-1; D unresolved. The germline CDR1 and CDR2 sequences are MNHEY and SMNVEV (reference sequence). V shed 6 bases and J shed 2 bases, with 13 bases lying between them. This CDR3 has 14 residues. The chain's CDR3 is CASSLRETNTEAFF. The CDR3 DNA is TGTGCCAGCAGCTTAAGAGAGACTAACACTGAAGCTTTCTTT.

The chain recombines TRBV7-8 with TRBJ1-1; 9 bases line up with TRBD1. Germline assignment: CDR1 SGHVS and CDR2 FQNEAQ. V was pared by 5 bases and J by 5 bases, with 0 bases of the junction left unmatched. This CDR3 has 12 amino acids. In DNA form, the CDR3 reads TGTGCCAGCAGCGGACAGGGGACTGAAGCTTTCTTT. This codes for CASSGQGTEAFF.

The J gene is TRBJ1-5, the V gene TRBV12-3 or TRBV12-4; D unclear. The CDR3 has 12 residues. V lost 6 bases, J lost 6 bases, and 9 bases lay in between. For the CDR3, the DNA is TGTGCCAGCAGCCCCGGTACTCAGCCCCAGCATTTT. Protein sequence: CASSPGTQPQHF.

The rearrangement joins TRBV2 to TRBJ1-2; 7 positions match TRBD1. Germline V gene data show CDR1 as SNHLY and CDR2 as FYNNEI. The CDR3 covers 14 residues. V trimming: 6 bases; J trimming: 3 bases; junction bases outside the gene matches: 7. CDR3 in DNA: TGTGCCAGCAGGGGGGACAGCCAGTACTATGGCTACACCTTC. Translation: CASRGDSQYYGYTF. The whole variable domain, remainder taken from reference TRBV2 and TRBJ1-2, is EPEVTQTPSHQVTQMGQEVILRCVPISNHLYFYWYRQILGQKVEFLVSFYNNEISEKSEIFDDQFSVERPDGSNFTLKIRSTKLEDSAMYFCASRGDSQYYGYTFGSGTRLTVV.

The chain is built from TRBV29-1 and TRBJ2-2; 9 bases are shared with TRBD1. The CDR3 sequence is 14 residues long. In germline, CDR1 is SQVTM, CDR2 ANQGSEA. Trimming removed 5 bases from V and 3 bases from J; junction bases left unmatched: 4. This CDR3 reads CSVSGQGHTGELFF. CDR3 sequence (DNA): TGCAGCGTTTCTGGACAGGGGCACACCGGGGAGCTGTTTTTT.

The rearrangement uses TRBV6-6 and TRBJ2-7, with TRBD1 identical over 10 bases. Germline CDR1 is MNHNY and CDR2 is SVGAGI (reference sequence). Germline trimming cut 0 bases from V and 3 bases from J; bases unmatched to any gene: 5. The CDR3 length is 16 residues. CDR3: CASSYSIGTGVYEQYF. For the CDR3, the DNA is TGTGCCAGCAGTTACTCGATCGGGACAGGGGTCTACGAGCAGTACTTC.

This clone appeared a single time. The genes are TRBV15 and TRBJ1-5; 8 positions match TRBD1. With 5 bases clipped from V and 6 bases from J, the junction kept 12 bases outside the gene matches. This CDR3 has 16 residues. Germline values: CDR1 LNHNV, CDR2 YYDKDF (reference sequence). CDR3 coding DNA: TGTGCCACCAGCTCAGGGGGCCCCAACGACGGTCAGCCCCAGCATTTT. This encodes CATSSGGPNDGQPQHF.

V usage is TRBV9 and J usage is TRBJ2-6; perhaps TRBD1 as D (6 bases). The germline gives CDR1 SGDLS, CDR2 YYNGEE. V lost 4 bases to trimming and J lost 2 bases, with 16 bases between them. The CDR3 has 17 residues. Here the CDR3 DNA reads TGTGCCAGCAGCCCTCTCGAGGGGGTTGCTGGGGCCAACGTCCTGACTTTC. Translation gives CASSPLEGVAGANVLTF.

The chain joins TRBV9 to TRBJ1-3, with D perhaps TRBD1 (5 bases). The CDR3 runs to 15 residues. Per the germline V gene, CDR1 is SGDLS and CDR2 is YYNGEE. The germline V and J ends were trimmed by 0 bases and 0 bases, with 7 bases remaining between them. The CDR3 coding sequence is TGTGCCAGCAGCGTAGGGGGCGTCTCTGGAAACACCATATATTTT. It is translated as CASSVGGVSGNTIYF.

The gene calls are TRBV7-8 and TRBJ2-7; D gene unclear. From germline, CDR1 is SGHVS and CDR2 FQNEAQ. Trimming shortened V by 4 bases and J by 2 bases, and 12 bases separated the two germline ends. This CDR3 is built from 14 residues. CDR3 sequence reads: CASSSTTETYEQYF. CDR3 bases: TGTGCCAGCAGCTCCACAACAGAGACCTACGAGCAGTACTTC. Supplemented by reference TRBV7-8 and TRBJ2-7, the full variable domain reads GAGVSQSPRYKVAKRGQDVALRCDPISGHVSLFWYQQALGQGPEFLTYFQNEAQLDKSGLPSDRFFAERPEGSVSTLKIQRTQQEDSAVYLCASSSTTETYEQYFGPGTRLTVT.

A few counts support this clone. This chain joins TRBV4-1 and TRBJ1-4; 8 bases agree with TRBD1. Per the germline V gene, CDR1 is MGHRA and CDR2 is YSYEKL. After removal of 1 base from V and 0 bases from J, the junction contained 1 base not matched to a gene. The CDR3 contains 16 residues. The DNA of the CDR3 is TGCGCCAGCAGCCAAGCGGACAGGGCAACTAATGAAAAACTGTTTTTT. Encoded protein: CASSQADRATNEKLFF.